Reported below is one T cell receptor beta chain. Its antigen is unidentified. The CDR3 loop spans 15 amino acids. V lost 6 bases and J 0 bases, leaving 10 bases between the germline ends. Germline V lookup: CDR1 SGHRS, CDR2 YFSETQ. Full-length variable regions came from constant-region reverse primers plus semi-nested Nested Universal Primer A PCR. TCRdb independently ran MiXCR on the 5' RACE reads; one entry per CDR3 protein. Of some 62,000 distinct CDR3 sequences listed, 25% to 30% were seen once; the top ten hold roughly 2.1%. Study-level findings and limits: Tumor Tregs overlapped most with tumor, then blood, naive CD4+ cells.

Sequenced input: tumor-infiltrating naive CD4+ T cells sorted from the breast tumor. Subset given: naive CD4+ T cells, CD4+CD45RA+CD25-. V gene TRBV5-1 combines with J gene TRBJ2-6; D is unresolved. The source is a female donor with breast cancer. The CDR3 region is CASNGFVSGANVLTF. Written as DNA, the CDR3 is TGCGCCAGCAACGGGTTCGTCTCTGGGGCCAACGTCCTGACTTTC.